This TCR beta chain was found in a study of post-analysis software for immune sequencing data. Overall study findings and caveats: Patients carried several TRBV segments more frequently than controls did, and TRBV5-6, TRBV5-1 and TRBV20-1 were among them. Co-batched samples clustered tightly together by F measure. Those with multiple sclerosis, the patient group, showed significantly lower normalized Chao1 diversity than controls.

This clonotype has a handful of counts. Its target is not known. Researchers reported that TCR beta cDNA libraries carried unique molecular identifiers. TCRdb redid the calling of the PCR reads with MiXCR, one entry per CDR3 protein. The table shows hundreds of thousands of distinct CDR3 sequences, with 25% to 30% occurring only once. The CDR3 is 14 residues long. The trim removed 5 bases at V and 4 bases at J, leaving 7 bases unmatched. The germline V gene has CDR1 DFQATT and CDR2 SNEGSKA (reference sequence). The chain recombines TRBV20-1 with TRBJ2-3; 9 nucleotides line up with TRBD1. This receptor was taken from a girl aged 10-17 years with multiple sclerosis. The sequenced sample was blood. The CDR3 sequence: CSAHRQGDSDTQYF. The CDR3 DNA is TGCAGTGCTCACAGACAGGGGGACTCAGATACGCAGTATTTT.